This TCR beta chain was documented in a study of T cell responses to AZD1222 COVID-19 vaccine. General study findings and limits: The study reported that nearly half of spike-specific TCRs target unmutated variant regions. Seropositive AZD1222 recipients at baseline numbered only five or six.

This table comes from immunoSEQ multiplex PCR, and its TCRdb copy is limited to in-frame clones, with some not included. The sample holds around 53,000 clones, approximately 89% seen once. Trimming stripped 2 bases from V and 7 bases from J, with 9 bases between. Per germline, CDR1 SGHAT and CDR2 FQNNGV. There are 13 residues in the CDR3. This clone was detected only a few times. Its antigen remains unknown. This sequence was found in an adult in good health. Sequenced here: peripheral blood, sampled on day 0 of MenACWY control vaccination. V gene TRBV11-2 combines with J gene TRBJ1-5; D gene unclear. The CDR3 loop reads CASSLYFGQPQHF. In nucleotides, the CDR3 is TGTGCCAGCAGCTTATATTTTGGGCAGCCCCAGCATTTT.